Here is one T cell receptor beta chain with its context. Libraries were prepared by immunoSEQ multiplex PCR; TCRdb keeps only in-frame clonotypes and omits some of them. Of tens of thousands of clones listed, approximately 90% are singletons. Collection of blood occurred at baseline, at cycle 4 day 1, and at cycle 7 day 1. The sample is drawn from a study of OX40 agonist ivuxolimab in advanced cancers. Across the whole study: Checkpoint inhibitors had been given previously to roughly 36% of patients. One hepatocellular carcinoma and two cutaneous melanoma patients partially responded.

From germline, CDR1 is SGHTA and CDR2 FQGTGA. The CDR3 loop spans 14 amino acids. The V and J ends lost 2 bases and 3 bases respectively, with 7 bases between them. The chain has TRBV7-3 and TRBJ2-2, with D tentatively TRBD2 (6 bases). This receptor was identified in an adult with an advanced solid tumor such as melanoma, head and neck, liver or kidney cancer. The sequencing used CD4+ or CD8+ T cells sorted from blood, collected in a trial of the OX40 agonist ivuxolimab. The CDR3 sequence: CASSLSGDTGELFF. CDR3 in DNA: TGTGCCAGCAGCTTATCGGGGGACACCGGGGAGCTGTTTTTT.